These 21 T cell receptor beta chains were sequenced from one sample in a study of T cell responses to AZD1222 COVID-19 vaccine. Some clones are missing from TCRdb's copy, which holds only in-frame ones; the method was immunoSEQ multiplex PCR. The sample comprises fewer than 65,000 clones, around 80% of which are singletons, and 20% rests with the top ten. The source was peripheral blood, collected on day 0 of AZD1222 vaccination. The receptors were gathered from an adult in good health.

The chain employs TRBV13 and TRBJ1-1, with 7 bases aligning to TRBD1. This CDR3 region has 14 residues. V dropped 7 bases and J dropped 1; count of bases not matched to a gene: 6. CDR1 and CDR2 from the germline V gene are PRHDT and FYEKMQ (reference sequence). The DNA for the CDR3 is TGTGCCAGCAACCGGGACAGTAGGAACACTGAAGCTTTCTTT. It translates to CASNRDSRNTEAFF. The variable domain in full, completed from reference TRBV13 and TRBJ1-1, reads AAGVIQSPRHLIKEKRETATLKCYPIPRHDTVYWYQQGPGQDPQFLISFYEKMQSDKGSIPDRFSAQQFSDYHSELNMSSLELGDSALYFCASNRDSRNTEAFFGQGTRLTVV.

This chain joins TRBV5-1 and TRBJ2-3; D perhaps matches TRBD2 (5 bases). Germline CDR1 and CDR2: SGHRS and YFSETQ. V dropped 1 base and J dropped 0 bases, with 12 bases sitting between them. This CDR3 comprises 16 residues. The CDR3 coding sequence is TGCGCCAGCAGCTTGATGAGCGGTCCTAGCACAGATACGCAGTATTTT. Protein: CASSLMSGPSTDTQYF.

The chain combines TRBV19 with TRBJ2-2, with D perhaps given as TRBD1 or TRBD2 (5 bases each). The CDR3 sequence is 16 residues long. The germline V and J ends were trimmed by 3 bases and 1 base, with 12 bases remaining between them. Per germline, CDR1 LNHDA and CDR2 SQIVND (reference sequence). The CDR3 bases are TGTGCCAGTAGTATCGAGATTGGGGGGAACACCGGGGAGCTGTTTTTT. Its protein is CASSIEIGGNTGELFF.

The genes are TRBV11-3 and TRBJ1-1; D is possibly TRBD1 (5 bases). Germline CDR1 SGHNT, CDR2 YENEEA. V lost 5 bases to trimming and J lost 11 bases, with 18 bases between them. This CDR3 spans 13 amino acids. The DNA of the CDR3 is TGTGCCAGCAGCCTTGCGCCCTGGGGCGTGGCTTTCTTT. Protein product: CASSLAPWGVAFF.

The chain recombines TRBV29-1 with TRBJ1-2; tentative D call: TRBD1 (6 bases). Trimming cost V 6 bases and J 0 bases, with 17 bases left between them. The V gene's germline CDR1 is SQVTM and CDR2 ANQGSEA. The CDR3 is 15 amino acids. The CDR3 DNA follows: TGCAGCGTCCGGGACACATCTGTCTCTAACTATGGCTACACCTTC. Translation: CSVRDTSVSNYGYTF.

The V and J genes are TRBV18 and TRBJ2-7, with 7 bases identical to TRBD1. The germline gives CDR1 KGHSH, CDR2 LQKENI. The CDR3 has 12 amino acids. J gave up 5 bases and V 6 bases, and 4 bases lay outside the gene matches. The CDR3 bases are TGTGCCAGCTCCCTCGACAGGGACGAGCAGTACTTC. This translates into CASSLDRDEQYF.

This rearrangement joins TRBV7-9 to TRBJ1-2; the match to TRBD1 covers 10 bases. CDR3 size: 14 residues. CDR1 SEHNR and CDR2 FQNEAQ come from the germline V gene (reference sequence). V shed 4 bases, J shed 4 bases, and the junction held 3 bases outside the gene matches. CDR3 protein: CASSWDRGLYGYTF. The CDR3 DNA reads TGTGCCAGCAGCTGGGACAGGGGCCTCTATGGCTACACCTTC.

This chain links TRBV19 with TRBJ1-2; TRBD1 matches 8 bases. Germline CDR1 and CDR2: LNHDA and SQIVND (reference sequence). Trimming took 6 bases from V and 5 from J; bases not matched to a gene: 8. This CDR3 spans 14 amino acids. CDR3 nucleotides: TGTGCCAGTAGCTTGACAGGGGTTGGGTATGGCTACACCTTC. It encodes CASSLTGVGYGYTF.

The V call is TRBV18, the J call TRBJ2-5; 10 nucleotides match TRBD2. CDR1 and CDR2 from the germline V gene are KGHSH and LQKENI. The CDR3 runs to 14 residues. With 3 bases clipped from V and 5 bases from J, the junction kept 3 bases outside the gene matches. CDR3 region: CASSPGLARETQYF. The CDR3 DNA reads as TGTGCCAGCTCACCGGGACTAGCGAGGGAGACCCAGTACTTC.

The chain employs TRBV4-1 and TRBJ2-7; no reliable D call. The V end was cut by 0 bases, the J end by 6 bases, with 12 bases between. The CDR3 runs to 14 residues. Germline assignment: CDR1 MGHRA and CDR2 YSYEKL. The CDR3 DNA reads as TGCGCCAGCAGCCAAGATGTAGAGGAGCCCGAGCAGTACTTC. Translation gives CASSQDVEEPEQYF.

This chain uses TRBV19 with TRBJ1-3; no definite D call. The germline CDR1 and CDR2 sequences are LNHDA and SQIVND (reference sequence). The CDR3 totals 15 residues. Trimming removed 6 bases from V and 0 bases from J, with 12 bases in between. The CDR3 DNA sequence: TGTGCCAGTAGCGACGACCTCCGCTCTGGAAACACCATATATTTT. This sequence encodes CASSDDLRSGNTIYF.

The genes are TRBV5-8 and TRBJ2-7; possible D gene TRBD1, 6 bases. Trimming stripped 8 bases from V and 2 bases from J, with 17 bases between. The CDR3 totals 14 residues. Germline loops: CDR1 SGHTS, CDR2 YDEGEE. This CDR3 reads CASRKGVATYEQYF. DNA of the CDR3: TGTGCCAGTCGGAAGGGGGTAGCAACCTACGAGCAGTACTTC.

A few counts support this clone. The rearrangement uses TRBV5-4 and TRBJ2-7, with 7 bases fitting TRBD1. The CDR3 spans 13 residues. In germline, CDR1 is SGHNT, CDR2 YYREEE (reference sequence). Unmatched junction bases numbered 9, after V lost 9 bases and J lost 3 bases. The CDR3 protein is CATPGQIYYEQYF. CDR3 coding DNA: TGTGCCACCCCGGGACAGATATACTACGAGCAGTACTTC.

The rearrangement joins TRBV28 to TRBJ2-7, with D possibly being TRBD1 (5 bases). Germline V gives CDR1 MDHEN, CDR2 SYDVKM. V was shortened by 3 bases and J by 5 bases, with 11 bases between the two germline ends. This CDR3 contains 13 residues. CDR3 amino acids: CASSFGREDEQYF. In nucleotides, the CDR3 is TGTGCCAGCAGTTTTGGCAGGGAAGACGAGCAGTACTTC.

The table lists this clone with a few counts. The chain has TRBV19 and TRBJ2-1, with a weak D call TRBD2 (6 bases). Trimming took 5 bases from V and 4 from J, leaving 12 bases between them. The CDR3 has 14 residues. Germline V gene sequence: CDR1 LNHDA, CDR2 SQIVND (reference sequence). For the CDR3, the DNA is TGTGCCAGTAGTTTCCGGGACTCATACAATGAGCAGTTCTTC. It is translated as CASSFRDSYNEQFF.

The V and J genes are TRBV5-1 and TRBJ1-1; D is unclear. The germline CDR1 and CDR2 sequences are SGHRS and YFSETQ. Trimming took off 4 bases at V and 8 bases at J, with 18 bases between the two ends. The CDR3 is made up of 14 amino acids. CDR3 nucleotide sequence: TGCGCCAGCAGCCCCAGGCAGGTAGGGATCGAAGCTTTCTTT. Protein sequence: CASSPRQVGIEAFF. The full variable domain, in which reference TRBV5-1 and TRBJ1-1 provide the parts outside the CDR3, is KAGVTQTPRYLIKTRGQQVTLSCSPISGHRSVSWYQQTPGQGLQFLFEYFSETQRNKGNFPGRFSGRQFSNSRSEMNVSTLELGDSALYLCASSPRQVGIEAFFGQGTRLTVV.

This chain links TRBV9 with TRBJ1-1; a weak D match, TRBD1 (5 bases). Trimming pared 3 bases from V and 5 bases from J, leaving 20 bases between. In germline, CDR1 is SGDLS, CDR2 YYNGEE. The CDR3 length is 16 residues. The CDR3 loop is CASSATPGPSSTEAFF. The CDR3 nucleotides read TGTGCCAGCAGCGCGACACCGGGACCCTCCTCGACTGAAGCTTTCTTT.

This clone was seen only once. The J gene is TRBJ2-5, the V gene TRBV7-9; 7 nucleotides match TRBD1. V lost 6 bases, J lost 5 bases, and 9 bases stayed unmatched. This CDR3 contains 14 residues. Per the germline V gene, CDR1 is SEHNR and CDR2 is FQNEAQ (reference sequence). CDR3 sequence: CASRDRGPWETQYF. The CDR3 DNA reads TGTGCCAGCAGAGATAGGGGGCCTTGGGAGACCCAGTACTTC.

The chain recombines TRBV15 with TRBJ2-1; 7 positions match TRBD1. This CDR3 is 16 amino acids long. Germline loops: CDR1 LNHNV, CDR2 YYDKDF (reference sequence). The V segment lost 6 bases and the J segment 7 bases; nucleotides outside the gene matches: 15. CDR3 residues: CATSRGPTGVENEQFF. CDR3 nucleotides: TGTGCCACCAGTAGGGGCCCTACAGGGGTAGAGAATGAGCAGTTCTTC. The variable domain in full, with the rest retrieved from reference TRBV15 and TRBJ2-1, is DAMVIQNPRYQVTQFGKPVTLSCSQTLNHNVMYWYQQKSSQAPKLLFHYYDKDFNNEADTPDNFQSRRPNTSFCFLDIRSPGLGDTAMYLCATSRGPTGVENEQFFGPGTRLTVL.

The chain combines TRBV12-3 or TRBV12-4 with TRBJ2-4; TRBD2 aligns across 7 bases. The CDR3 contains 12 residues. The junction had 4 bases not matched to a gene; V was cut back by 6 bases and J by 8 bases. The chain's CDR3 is CASSPGGDIQYF. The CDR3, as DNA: TGTGCCAGCAGCCCGGGGGGAGACATTCAGTACTTC.

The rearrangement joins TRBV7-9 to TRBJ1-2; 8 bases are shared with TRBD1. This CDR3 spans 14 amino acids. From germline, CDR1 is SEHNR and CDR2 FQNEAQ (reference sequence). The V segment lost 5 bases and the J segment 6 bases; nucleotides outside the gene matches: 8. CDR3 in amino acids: CASSPTGTGNGYTF. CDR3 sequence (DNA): TGTGCCAGCAGCCCTACCGGGACAGGAAATGGCTACACCTTC.